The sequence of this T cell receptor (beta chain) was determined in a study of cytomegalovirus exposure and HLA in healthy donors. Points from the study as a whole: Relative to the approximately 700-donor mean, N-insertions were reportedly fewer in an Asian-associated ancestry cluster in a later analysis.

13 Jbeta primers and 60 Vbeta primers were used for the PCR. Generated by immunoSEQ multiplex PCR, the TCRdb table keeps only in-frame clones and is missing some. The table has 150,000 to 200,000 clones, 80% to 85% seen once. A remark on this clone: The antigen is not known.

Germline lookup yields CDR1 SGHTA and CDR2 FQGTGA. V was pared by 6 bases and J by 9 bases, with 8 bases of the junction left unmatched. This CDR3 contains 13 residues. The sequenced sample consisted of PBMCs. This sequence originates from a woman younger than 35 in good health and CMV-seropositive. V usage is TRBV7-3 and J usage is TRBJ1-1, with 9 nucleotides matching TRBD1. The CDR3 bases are TGTGCCAGCAGTTGGGATGGACAGGGGAAAGCTTTCTTT. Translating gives CASSWDGQGKAFF.